Listed below are T cell receptor beta chains from one sample, sequenced in a study of blood T cell repertoires in COVID-19. Clones were read by immunoSEQ multiplex PCR, and TCRdb kept only the in-frame ones, dropping some. The sample holds about 210,000 clones, over 75% seen once. The sample was peripheral blood. The receptors shown here come from a woman in her thirties or forties with acute or convalescent COVID-19. CDR3s include the opening cysteine and the closing phenylalanine or tryptophan. The D gene is left open where the match is weak. Clone size, where shown, is once, few, many, or a class for clones that have expanded.

D,V,size,J,CDR3,DNA
TRBD2,TRBV11-2,-,TRBJ2-1,CASSLAGGPNEQFF,TGTGCCAGCAGCTTAGCGGGGGGGCCGAATGAGCAGTTCTTC
-,TRBV14,-,TRBJ1-6,CASSPLGGGSPLHF,TGTGCCAGCAGCCCCCTCGGTGGAGGTTCACCCCTCCACTTT
-,TRBV5-8,-,TRBJ1-4,CASSWEDLTYSWGNEKLFF,TGTGCCAGCAGCTGGGAGGACCTTACTTACTCCTGGGGGAATGAAAAACTGTTTTTT
TRBD1,TRBV11-3,-,TRBJ1-1,CASSLGGQTAFF,TGTGCCAGCAGCTTAGGGGGACAGACGGCTTTCTTT
-,TRBV6-5,-,TRBJ1-4,CASRDSYLNEKLFF,TGTGCCAGCAGAGACAGTTACCTAAATGAAAAACTGTTTTTT
-,TRBV29-1,-,TRBJ2-3,CSVVGSTDTQYF,TGCAGCGTTGTTGGGAGTACAGATACGCAGTATTTT
TRBD2,TRBV5-5,-,TRBJ2-3,CASSLWVSGGKKDTQYF,TGTGCCAGCAGCTTGTGGGTTAGCGGGGGGAAAAAAGATACGCAGTATTTT
TRBD1,TRBV10-3,once,TRBJ1-5,CAISEEGQLNQPQHF,TGTGCCATCAGTGAGGAGGGACAGCTAAATCAGCCCCAGCATTTT
-,TRBV2,-,TRBJ1-6,CASSETVMESPLHF,TGTGCCAGCAGTGAGACAGTGATGGAATCACCCCTCCACTTT
TRBD1,TRBV11-2,-,TRBJ1-1,CASSLAYRGAGNTEAFF,TGTGCCAGCAGCTTAGCTTACAGGGGGGCGGGGAACACTGAAGCTTTCTTT
TRBD1,TRBV7-8,-,TRBJ1-1,CASSLGVDIRGRGAFF,TGTGCCAGCAGCTTAGGAGTAGATATCAGGGGGCGAGGAGCTTTCTTT
-,TRBV11-2,-,TRBJ2-3,CASSSPLGRLSLHDTQYF,TGTGCCAGCAGCTCCCCACTGGGCAGGCTCTCTCTACACGATACGCAGTATTTT
-,TRBV21-1,-,TRBJ1-6,CASSKDGGYCSPLHF,TGTGCCAGCAGCAAAGATGGGGGGTATTGCTCACCCCTCCACTTT
TRBD2,TRBV10-2,-,TRBJ2-1,CASRLAGSNEQFF,TGCGCCAGCAGACTAGCGGGCAGTAATGAGCAGTTCTTC
-,TRBV21-1,-,TRBJ2-3,CASSKAGRTGFTDTQYF,TGTGCCAGCAGCAAAGCCGGGAGGACAGGGTTCACAGATACGCAGTATTTT
-,TRBV6-6,-,TRBJ2-3,CASSSISDTQYF,TGTGCCAGCAGTTCTATTTCCGATACGCAGTATTTT